This T cell receptor (beta chain) was sequenced during a study of neurological immune-mediated disorders (dated by TCRdb to the late 2010s). Regarding the complete study: The study compared peripheral blood TCR-beta repertoires of HTLV-I-associated myelopathy (HAM/TSP) patients, multiple sclerosis patients and healthy controls using UMI-based sequencing. The cohort included some 68 subjects: roughly 14 with HAM/TSP, about 34 with multiple sclerosis, and approximately 20 healthy controls. The 95 to 110 TCR-beta libraries covered PBMC samples along with longitudinal samples, technical triplicates, and paired sorted CD4+ and CD8+ T-cell subsets. Results the study describes overall, beyond this receptor: TCR clonal expansion was highest in HAM/TSP patients and lowest in MS patients, with MS patients falling below even healthy controls. Across subjects, expanded clones never shared an identical CDR3 amino acid sequence, which suggests that the TCR-beta repertoires in every group were private.

Including the terminal cysteine and phenylalanine, the CDR3 comprises 13 residues. Of the read, only the CDR3 DNA is kept; its 39 bases are in frame from base 1. The V and J ends are trimmed by 3 bases and 6 bases, leaving 11 bases between them. This clonotype was seen at least ten times. No cognate antigen has been identified for it. No base-level quality is on record; no much larger clone is a single base apart. Libraries from unsorted PBMCs were made from 2 million PBMCs kept in RNAlater at -80 degrees C until RNA extraction. Peripheral blood underwent Ficoll-Hypaque density gradient centrifugation to isolate PBMCs, which were then cryopreserved in liquid nitrogen. cDNA synthesis used template-switch 5'RACE with a primer carrying a 10-nucleotide random unique molecular identifier tagging each TCR transcript. Every sequencing run yielded over 180 million TCR-beta sequences covering 15-18 subjects. The RNeasy kit was used for extraction of total RNA. Using the KAPA Real-time Library Amplification kit, TCR-beta VDJ regions were amplified with primers for the TCR constant region and the 5'RACE anchor. A first PCR added sample indexes and Illumina adaptors, and a second PCR then raised library yield. After Ampure bead purification, the roughly 650 bp TCR product was size-selected on a 2% E-gel SizeSelection system. Before pooling, library quality was assessed on a Bioanalyzer, concentration was determined with Qubit, and library quantification was performed with the Kapa Library Quantification kit. Paired-end 2 x 150 bp sequencing of the libraries was performed on an Illumina HiSeq 2500. To increase sequence diversity, roughly 23-30% phiX was spiked into each library pool. From the authors' description of their analysis: Quality-filtered reads were processed with the UMI-based MiGEC pipeline, which removed over 75% of raw TCR sequences during error correction. IMGT germline references were used for aligning VDJ genes, and each clonotype was defined as a unique CDR3 amino acid sequence together with its V-J genes. VDJtools evaluated clonal expansion, Shannon diversity and CDR3 relatedness (CalcPairwiseDistances, ClusterSamples); CLCbio workbench built phylogenetic trees. Using coefficient-of-variation modelling across technical triplicates, the study counted a clone as expanded if it had at least 8 unique UMIs. In-frame beta chains were kept once TCRdb had trimmed the public reads at Q25 with fastp and called clones with MiXCR. Each entry is one CDR3 protein sequence, shown with its most common DNA and genes. The V and J calls come from TCRdb's annotation, not from the publication. The sample table holds 20,000 to 25,000 distinct CDR3 sequences, of which roughly 15% were seen once. Around 14% of the sample belongs to the ten largest clones.

This clonotype was sampled from a female donor with HTLV-1-associated myelopathy (HAM/TSP). The rearrangement combines TRBV12-3 or TRBV12-4 with TRBJ1-2, with TRBD1 perhaps the D gene, on 6 matching bases. The sequencing input was PBMCs. For the CDR3, the sequence is CASSFAQGNGYTF. Read as DNA, the sequence is TGTGCCAGCAGTTTTGCCCAGGGGAATGGCTACACCTTC.